Following are 22 T cell receptor beta chains from one sample sequenced in a study of T cell repertoires and HLA-DP antigens. CD4+ cells expanded for roughly 16 days were restimulated 24 h with allogeneic-DPB1 HeLa cells. Stimulation used HeLa cells expressing transduced HLA-DPA1/DPB1, HLA-DM, invariant chain and CD80. Some clones are missing from TCRdb's copy, which holds only in-frame ones; the method was immunoSEQ multiplex PCR. The sample holds 3,000 to 4,000 clones, approximately 82% seen once. The sequenced sample was CD137- CD4+ T cells from cultured PBMCs. The receptors shown here come from a woman aged 18-29 years in good health and CMV-seronegative.

This clone was detected a few times. J is TRBJ1-5 and V is TRBV6-5; D uncertain. Trimming cost V 0 bases and J 5 bases, with 11 bases left between them. The CDR3 sequence is 15 residues long. Germline V lookup: CDR1 MNHEY, CDR2 SVGAGI. The CDR3 DNA reads as TGTGCCAGCAGTTACTCGATTGGGTTGGATCAGCCCCAGCATTTT. Amino acids: CASSYSIGLDQPQHF.

This clone is a singleton in its sample. This chain's CDR3 is CASRITGGSPYGYTF. The CDR3 DNA reads TGTGCCAGCAGGATCACAGGTGGATCTCCCTATGGCTACACCTTC. This chain joins TRBV7-6 and TRBJ1-2, with D possibly matching TRBD1 (5 bases). Germline V CDR1 and CDR2: SGHVS, FNYEAQ. V was cut by 6 bases and J by 4 bases, with 18 bases left in between. The length of the CDR3 is 15 residues.

The chain is built from TRBV28 and TRBJ2-2; TRBD2 might be the D (7 bases). Germline V gives CDR1 MDHEN, CDR2 SYDVKM. Trimming shortened V by 5 bases and J by 6 bases, and 13 bases separated the two germline ends. This CDR3 is built from 14 residues. The CDR3 DNA reads TGTGCCAGCAGTCCTATCGGGGGGCCCGGGGAGCTGTTTTTT. Its translation is CASSPIGGPGELFF.

The rearrangement joins TRBV28 to TRBJ1-2; unclear D gene. Germline V gene data show CDR1 as MDHEN and CDR2 as SYDVKM. This CDR3 comprises 12 residues. Trimming took 8 bases from V and 5 from J, leaving 12 bases between them. CDR3 nucleotides: TGTGCCAGCCGCTACCGGACGTATGGCTACACCTTC. Protein product: CASRYRTYGYTF.

J is TRBJ2-3 and V is TRBV7-2; perhaps D is TRBD1 or TRBD2 (7 bases each). V gave up 0 bases and J gave up 1 base, with 17 bases separating them. The CDR3 sequence is 18 residues long. The V gene's germline CDR1 is SGHTA and CDR2 FQGNSA. The CDR3 nucleotides read TGTGCCAGCAGCTTAGCGCGGAGAGCGGGACAGCGCACAGATACGCAGTATTTT. It yields the protein CASSLARRAGQRTDTQYF.

The chain combines TRBV6-6 with TRBJ1-4; weak D call: TRBD1 (6 bases). Germline CDR1 and CDR2: MNHNY and SVGAGI (reference sequence). This CDR3 region has 14 residues. Trimming pared 8 bases from V and 0 bases from J, leaving 10 bases between. CDR3 residues: CASCNRATNEKLFF. The CDR3 region has the DNA TGTGCCAGCTGCAACAGGGCAACTAATGAAAAACTGTTTTTT.

The rearrangement joins TRBV7-9 to TRBJ2-1; TRBD2 matches at 7 bases. The CDR3 runs 16 residues. Germline loops: CDR1 SEHNR, CDR2 FQNEAQ (reference sequence). V was pared by 3 bases and J by 4 bases, with 9 bases of the junction left unmatched. CDR3 sequence reads: CASSLGGLPLYNEQFF. As DNA, the CDR3 is TGTGCCAGCAGCTTGGGGGGACTACCACTATACAATGAGCAGTTCTTC.

The CDR3 DNA is TGTGCCAGCAGCTTTGGCGACAGGGCCTACGAGCAGTACTTC. Amino acid sequence: CASSFGDRAYEQYF. The chain carries TRBV5-4 and TRBJ2-7, with TRBD1 identical over 7 bases. CDR1 and CDR2 from the germline V gene are SGHNT and YYREEE (reference sequence). V dropped 2 bases and J dropped 2; count of bases not matched to a gene: 4. This CDR3 is 14 amino acids long.

In this sample, this clone turned up once. The V call is TRBV4-3, the J call TRBJ1-1; D possibly corresponds to TRBD1 (5 bases). This CDR3 comprises 14 residues. Trimming left V 0 bases short and J 4 bases short, with 9 bases between. Germline V CDR1 and CDR2: LGHNA, YSLEER. The CDR3, as DNA: TGCGCCAGCAGCCAAGACGCCAGGGCCACTGAAGCTTTCTTT. It translates to CASSQDARATEAFF.

This clone was counted only a few times. The V gene is TRBV19, the J gene TRBJ1-5; the match to TRBD1 covers 7 bases. Germline CDR1 is LNHDA and CDR2 is SQIVND (reference sequence). V dropped 4 bases and J dropped 2; count of bases not matched to a gene: 8. The CDR3 spans 16 residues. CDR3 sequence: CASSTKHRGGNQPQHF. The CDR3 nucleotides read TGTGCCAGTAGTACCAAACACAGGGGAGGCAATCAGCCCCAGCATTTT.

The chain carries TRBV6-5 and TRBJ1-4; D call uncertain. Germline values: CDR1 MNHEY, CDR2 SVGAGI. Trimming took off 6 bases at V and 10 bases at J, with 15 bases between the two ends. The CDR3 covers 13 residues. Written as DNA, the CDR3 is TGTGCCAGCAGAGCACCGGGAGTCGGAAAACTGTTTTTT. Protein product: CASRAPGVGKLFF.

The J gene is TRBJ1-3, the V gene TRBV28, with D maybe TRBD1 (6 bases). Germline loops: CDR1 MDHEN, CDR2 SYDVKM. CDR3 size: 14 residues. Trimming removed 6 bases at V and 2 bases at J, with 11 bases between. For the CDR3, the DNA is TGTGCCAGCAGGCTTACAGGGCCTGGAAACACCATATATTTT. It specifies CASRLTGPGNTIYF.

This chain links TRBV20-1 with TRBJ2-7; tentative D call: TRBD2 (6 bases). The V and J ends lost 4 bases and 3 bases respectively, with 7 bases between them. The CDR3 contains 11 residues. Germline loops: CDR1 DFQATT, CDR2 SNEGSKA (reference sequence). CDR3 loop: CSATGSYEQYV. The CDR3 DNA reads TGCAGTGCTACCGGGAGCTACGAGCAGTACGTC.

V is TRBV4-2 and J is TRBJ2-3; D assignment may be TRBD1 or TRBD2 (6 bases each). This CDR3 is 16 amino acids long. V was clipped by 3 bases and J by 6 bases, with 19 bases between them. The germline V gene encodes CDR1 LGHNA and CDR2 YNFKEQ. CDR3: CASSQPGAQSLDTQYF. DNA for the CDR3: TGTGCCAGCAGCCAGCCGGGGGCGCAGTCTCTGGATACGCAGTATTTT.

The V call is TRBV7-9, the J call TRBJ1-6; 7 nucleotides line up with TRBD1. The CDR3 is 17 amino acids. Germline V gene lookup returns CDR1 SEHNR and CDR2 FQNEAQ (reference sequence). With 4 bases clipped from V and 0 bases from J, the junction kept 6 bases outside the gene matches. CDR3 DNA sequence: TGTGCCAGCAGCTGGGACAGTTACTCCTCCTATAATTCACCCCTCCACTTT. It specifies CASSWDSYSSYNSPLHF.

This clone was observed a handful of times. One end of the junction is discordant with germline, which a read error may explain. The CDR3: CASREESSYNSPLHF. Here the CDR3 DNA reads TGTGCCAGCAGGGAAGAGAGCTCCTATAATTCACCCCTCCACTTT. The chain links TRBV2 to TRBJ1-6; D is unclear. The CDR3 extends over 15 amino acids. Germline assignment: CDR1 SNHLY and CDR2 FYNNEI.

The chain recombines TRBV27 with TRBJ1-2, with 8 bases identical to TRBD1. The junction had 20 bases not matched to a gene; V was cut back by 2 bases and J by 3 bases. The CDR3 totals 20 residues. The V gene's germline CDR1 is MNHEY and CDR2 SMNVEV (reference sequence). The CDR3 DNA is TGTGCCAGCAGTTTAAAGGGGCTCTCAACCTCGGGACAGGTGCACTATGGCTACACCTTC. Translation: CASSLKGLSTSGQVHYGYTF.

The chain recombines TRBV6-1 with TRBJ1-4; possible D gene TRBD1, 5 bases. V dropped 4 bases and J dropped 4 bases, with 16 bases sitting between them. Per the germline V gene, CDR1 is MNHNS and CDR2 is SASEGT. The CDR3 extends over 16 amino acids. In DNA form, the CDR3 reads TGTGCCAGCAGTGGGAAGACGGGACGGCTTAATGAAAAACTGTTTTTT. Encoded protein: CASSGKTGRLNEKLFF.

The V and J genes are TRBV7-3 and TRBJ2-5, with 14 bases that match TRBD2. Germline V CDR1 and CDR2: SGHTA, FQGTGA. The trim removed 3 bases at V and 5 bases at J, leaving 5 bases unmatched. The CDR3 has 16 residues. Here the CDR3 DNA reads TGTGCCAGCAGCTTGACTAGCGGGAGGGCCGGGGAGACCCAGTACTTC. Amino acid sequence: CASSLTSGRAGETQYF.

This clone was observed once. This chain uses TRBV2 with TRBJ1-5; 8 bases map to TRBD1. Germline V gene sequence: CDR1 SNHLY, CDR2 FYNNEI. J was trimmed by 0 bases and V by 5 bases; bases with no gene match: 18. The CDR3 consists of 20 residues. CDR3 DNA sequence: TGTGCCAGCAGTAGACAGGGGAGGGAGAAAGTTGGGAATAGCAATCAGCCCCAGCATTTT. Encoded protein: CASSRQGREKVGNSNQPQHF.

The chain links TRBV9 to TRBJ1-5; D not certain. Trimming left V 5 bases short and J 2 bases short, with 8 bases between. The CDR3 is 13 amino acids. Germline V gene data show CDR1 as SGDLS and CDR2 as YYNGEE. The CDR3 nucleotides are TGTGCCAGCAGTATGGAGGGCAATCAGCCCCAGCATTTT. Amino acid sequence: CASSMEGNQPQHF.

Judged by abundance, this clone is large (0.1 to 1%). The CDR3 loop is CASMGQVQPQHF. CDR3 coding DNA: TGTGCCAGCATGGGACAGGTACAGCCCCAGCATTTT. J is TRBJ1-5 and V is TRBV2; TRBD1 aligns across 8 bases. Germline CDR1 reads SNHLY; CDR2 reads FYNNEI. This CDR3 has 12 residues. V shed 7 bases, J shed 7 bases, and the junction held 3 bases outside the gene matches.